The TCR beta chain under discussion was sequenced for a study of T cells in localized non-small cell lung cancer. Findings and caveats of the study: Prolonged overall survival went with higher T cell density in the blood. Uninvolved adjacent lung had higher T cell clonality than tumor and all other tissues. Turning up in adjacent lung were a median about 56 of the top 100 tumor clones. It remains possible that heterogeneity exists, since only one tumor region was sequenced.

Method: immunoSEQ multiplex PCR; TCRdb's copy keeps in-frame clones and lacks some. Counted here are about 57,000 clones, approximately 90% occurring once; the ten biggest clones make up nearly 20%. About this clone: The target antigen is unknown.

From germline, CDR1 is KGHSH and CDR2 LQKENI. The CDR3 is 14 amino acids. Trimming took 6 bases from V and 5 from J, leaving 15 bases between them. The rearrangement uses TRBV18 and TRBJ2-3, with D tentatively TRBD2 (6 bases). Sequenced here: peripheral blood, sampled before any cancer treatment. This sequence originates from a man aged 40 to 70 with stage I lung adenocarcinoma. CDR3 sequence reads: CASSPRRGEDTQYF. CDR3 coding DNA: TGTGCCAGCTCGCCCCGGAGGGGCGAAGATACGCAGTATTTT.